These 6 T cell receptor beta chains came from one sample sequenced in a study of blood T cell repertoires in COVID-19. Libraries were prepared by immunoSEQ multiplex PCR; TCRdb keeps only in-frame clonotypes and omits some of them. Of about 140,000 clones listed, 84% were seen once; the top ten hold under 7%. Sequences were obtained from PBMCs or T cells enriched from blood (not recorded which). These receptors were taken from a man aged 35 to 55 with acute COVID-19.

The chain combines TRBV7-2 with TRBJ2-7; TRBD1 aligns across 10 bases. V was pared by 3 bases and J by 4 bases, with 3 bases of the junction left unmatched. Germline loops: CDR1 SGHTA, CDR2 FQGNSA. The CDR3 consists of 14 residues. CDR3 region: CASSFPGQGYEQYF. The DNA for the CDR3 is TGTGCCAGCAGCTTTCCGGGACAGGGGTACGAGCAGTACTTC.

CDR3 amino acids: CASSLWAGTPQNIQYF. Written as DNA, the CDR3 is TGTGCCAGCAGTCTTTGGGCCGGGACACCGCAAAACATTCAGTACTTC. V usage is TRBV28 and J usage is TRBJ2-4, with D perhaps matching TRBD1 (6 bases). CDR1 and CDR2 (germline): MDHEN, SYDVKM. The CDR3 consists of 16 residues. V lost 5 bases, J lost 5 bases, and 19 bases lay in between.

This clone was detected a few times. The rearrangement uses TRBV7-2 and TRBJ2-7; D is undetermined. This CDR3 has 13 residues. Germline CDR1 is SGHTA and CDR2 is FQGNSA. Trimming removed 5 bases at V and 6 bases at J, with 14 bases between. CDR3 loop: CASSPTRYIEQYF. The CDR3 nucleotides are TGTGCCAGCAGCCCCACAAGATATATCGAGCAGTACTTC.

The J gene is TRBJ1-1, the V gene TRBV6-5; 10 bases line up with TRBD1. Germline V gene data show CDR1 as MNHEY and CDR2 as SVGAGI. The CDR3 is 15 residues long. The trim removed 2 bases at V and 6 bases at J, leaving 6 bases unmatched. As DNA, the CDR3 is TGTGCCAGCAGTTACCGGGACAGGGGCTTCTCTGAAGCTTTCTTT. Protein sequence: CASSYRDRGFSEAFF.

This chain joins TRBV7-2 and TRBJ2-1; perhaps TRBD1 as D (6 bases). V lost 1 base to trimming and J lost 7 bases, with 17 bases between them. This CDR3 is built from 16 residues. The V gene's germline CDR1 is SGHTA and CDR2 FQGNSA. The CDR3 sequence is CASSLEGTIVMNEQFF. CDR3 in DNA: TGTGCCAGCAGCTTAGAGGGGACAATTGTGATGAATGAGCAGTTCTTC.

This rearrangement joins TRBV6-5 to TRBJ2-1; D perhaps matches TRBD2 (6 bases). Trimming took off 5 bases at V and 5 bases at J, with 13 bases between the two ends. The CDR3 length is 14 residues. From germline, CDR1 is MNHEY and CDR2 SVGAGI. The CDR3 sequence is CASSHLRGNNEQFF. The CDR3 DNA follows: TGTGCCAGCAGTCACCTACGGGGGAACAATGAGCAGTTCTTC.